Given below is one TCR beta chain in context. Its antigen remains unidentified. Among all donors, each was a healthy Caucasian. The source of the sample is a study of identical twins. General study points: Twin pairs' shared out-of-frame alpha sequences were enriched in low generation probability. Recombination models fit unrelated individuals' TCR alpha sharing but underestimated twins'.

cDNA carried unique molecular identifiers, and a universal primer site was added by template switching. TCRdb re-analysed the 5' RACE reads in MiXCR, keeping a single row per CDR3 protein. The sample carries 1,800,000 or so distinct CDR3 sequences, less than 35% recorded once. CDR1 is MNHNS, CDR2 SASEGT, per germline. Germline trimming cut 6 bases from V and 7 bases from J; bases unmatched to any gene: 6. The CDR3 loop spans 14 amino acids. This receptor was taken from a newborn girl in good health. Sequenced sample: cord blood. The chain joins TRBV6-1 to TRBJ1-4; 9 bases are shared with TRBD1. The CDR3 loop is CASSPGQGCEKLFF. The CDR3 nucleotides read TGTGCCAGCAGCCCGGGACAGGGCTGTGAAAAACTGTTTTTT.